Following are 2 T cell receptor beta chains from one sample sequenced in a study of blood T cell repertoires in COVID-19. Method: immunoSEQ multiplex PCR; TCRdb's copy keeps in-frame clones and lacks some. The sample lists over 200,000 clones, around four fifths occurring once. Sequenced sample: peripheral blood. These receptors were collected from a man at least 80 years old with acute or convalescent COVID-19.

The chain combines TRBV7-9 with TRBJ1-4; 9 bases match TRBD1. From germline, CDR1 is SEHNR and CDR2 FQNEAQ (reference sequence). Trimming took 4 bases from V and 7 from J; bases not matched to a gene: 4. The length of the CDR3 is 14 residues. The CDR3 DNA reads TGTGCCAGCAGCTGGGGACAGGGTCCTGAAAAACTGTTTTTT. Its protein product is CASSWGQGPEKLFF.

The sample holds a few counts of this clone. Other DNA sequences in this sample translate to the same CDR3. The V and J genes are TRBV5-1 and TRBJ2-7; 7 nucleotides match TRBD1. The length of the CDR3 is 14 residues. The germline V gene encodes CDR1 SGHRS and CDR2 YFSETQ. Unmatched junction bases numbered 8, after V lost 4 bases and J lost 4 bases. The DNA of the CDR3 is TGCGCCAGCAGCCTGAGGACAGGAAGATACGAGCAGTACTTC. It codes for CASSLRTGRYEQYF.